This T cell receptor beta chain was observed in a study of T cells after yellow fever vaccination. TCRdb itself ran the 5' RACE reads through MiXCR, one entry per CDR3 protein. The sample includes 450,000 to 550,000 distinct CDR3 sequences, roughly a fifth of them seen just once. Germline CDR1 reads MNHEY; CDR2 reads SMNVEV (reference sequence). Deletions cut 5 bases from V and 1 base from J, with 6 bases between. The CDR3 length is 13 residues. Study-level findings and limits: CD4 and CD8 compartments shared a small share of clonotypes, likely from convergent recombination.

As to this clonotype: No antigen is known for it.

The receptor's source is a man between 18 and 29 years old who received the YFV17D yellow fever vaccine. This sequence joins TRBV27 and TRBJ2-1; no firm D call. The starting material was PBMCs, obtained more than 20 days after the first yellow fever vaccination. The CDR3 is CASSGASYNEQFF. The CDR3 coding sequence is TGTGCCAGCAGTGGAGCTTCCTACAATGAGCAGTTCTTC.